The present T cell receptor (beta chain) was sequenced within a study of radiotherapy plus CTLA-4 blockade in lung cancer. Data came from immunoSEQ multiplex PCR; TCRdb stores just in-frame clones and leaves some out. The repertoire holds tens of thousands of clones, approximately 86% seen once, with 16% in the top ten. Germline V gene data show CDR1 as SEHNR and CDR2 as FQNEAQ (reference sequence). The CDR3 has 17 residues. V lost 4 bases, J lost 1 base, and 12 bases stayed unmatched. The chain employs TRBV7-9 and TRBJ2-7; TRBD1 agrees at 8 bases. The TCR was taken from a human donor with non-small cell lung cancer that progressed on radiotherapy plus ipilimumab. This material consisted of peripheral blood, taken from a patient treated with radiotherapy plus ipilimumab. The CDR3 bases are TGTGCCAGCAGCTCTTCTCGGGGCCGGACAGGGTCCTACGAGCAGTACTTC. Its translation is CASSSSRGRTGSYEQYF.